This is a list of T cell receptor beta chains from one sample in a study of OX40 agonist ivuxolimab in advanced cancers. Assay: immunoSEQ multiplex PCR; the TCRdb copy retains only in-frame clones and omits some. Of more than 85,000 clones in the sample, roughly 89% are singletons; the top ten hold 1.5% to 2%. The sample was CD4+ or CD8+ T cells sorted from blood, taken in a trial of the OX40 agonist ivuxolimab. The receptors derive from an adult with an advanced solid tumor such as melanoma, head and neck, liver or kidney cancer. CDR3s include the opening cysteine and the closing phenylalanine or tryptophan. The D gene is left open where the match is weak. Part of the rows lack a size; the others show once, few, many or a class for expanded clones.

V	J	D	size	CDR3	DNA
TRBV2	TRBJ2-1	TRBD2	NA	CASFVGLAGGYEQFF	TGTGCCAGCTTCGTTGGACTAGCGGGAGGATATGAGCAGTTCTTC
TRBV29-1	TRBJ2-7	NA	once	CSVVDRFYEQYF	TGCAGCGTTGTGGACCGATTTTACGAGCAGTACTTC
TRBV19	TRBJ1-4	TRBD1	NA	CATGDRDNEKLFF	TGTGCCACTGGTGACAGGGACAATGAAAAACTGTTTTTT
TRBV11-2	TRBJ1-5	NA	NA	CASSVTDNQPQHF	TGTGCCAGCAGCGTAACAGACAATCAGCCCCAGCATTTT
TRBV7-2	TRBJ2-7	TRBD2	NA	CASSLGTSGSYEQYF	TGTGCCAGCAGCTTAGGGACTAGCGGGAGTTACGAGCAGTACTTC
TRBV2	TRBJ2-3	NA	NA	CASADTSFTDTQYF	TGTGCCAGTGCGGACACGTCTTTCACAGATACGCAGTATTTT
TRBV4-1	TRBJ2-2	NA	NA	CASSRGTTGELFF	TGCGCCAGCAGCCGGGGTACAACCGGGGAGCTGTTTTTT
TRBV10-3	TRBJ2-7	NA	NA	CAISPTPSGPNYYEQYF	TGTGCCATCAGTCCAACCCCTTCGGGACCGAATTACTACGAGCAGTACTTC
TRBV30	TRBJ1-6	NA	once	CAWSGGPGASPLHF	TGTGCCTGGTCTGGGGGACCCGGGGCCTCACCCCTCCACTTT
TRBV5-1	TRBJ2-1	TRBD1	NA	CASSATGVGNEQFF	TGCGCCAGCAGCGCGACAGGGGTGGGTAATGAGCAGTTCTTC
TRBV7-9	TRBJ2-1	TRBD1	once	CASSWETGGRVF	TGTGCCAGCAGCTGGGAGACAGGGGGCCGGGTCTTC
TRBV10-3	TRBJ2-3	TRBD2	NA	CAISSRASGTDTQYF	TGTGCCATCAGCTCTCGGGCTAGCGGGACAGATACGCAGTATTTT
TRBV6-6	TRBJ2-7	TRBD2	NA	CASSSWDRGGGEQYF	TGTGCCAGCAGTTCCTGGGACCGGGGGGGTGGCGAGCAGTACTTC
TRBV28	TRBJ1-5	NA	NA	CASSSYDPAGQPQHF	TGTGCCAGCAGTTCATACGACCCCGCGGGTCAGCCCCAGCATTTT
TRBV28	TRBJ1-2	NA	once	CASSSGGAARGYTF	TGTGCCAGCAGTTCGGGGGGCGCAGCGAGGGGCTACACCTTC
TRBV6-6	TRBJ1-4	NA	NA	CASSYGSGRVLEKLFF	TGTGCCAGCAGTTACGGGTCTGGCAGGGTTCTAGAAAAACTGTTTTTT
TRBV21-1	TRBJ2-6	NA	NA	CASSKAEGRSSGANVLTF	TGTGCCAGCAGCAAAGCGGAGGGCCGAAGCTCTGGGGCCAACGTCCTGACTTTC
TRBV12-5	TRBJ2-7	NA	NA	CASGLDSEGLEQYF	TGTGCTAGTGGTTTAGACTCCGAGGGTCTCGAGCAGTACTTC
TRBV19	TRBJ1-5	NA	NA	CASRALRSNSNQPQHF	TGTGCCAGTAGGGCTTTGCGGAGTAATAGCAATCAGCCCCAGCATTTT
TRBV5-1	TRBJ1-4	NA	NA	CASSQYREGEKLFF	TGCGCCAGCAGCCAGTACAGGGAAGGTGAAAAACTGTTTTTT
TRBV14	TRBJ2-3	TRBD2	NA	CASSQMSSGRADTQYF	TGTGCCAGCAGCCAAATGTCTAGCGGGAGAGCAGATACGCAGTATTTT
TRBV28	TRBJ2-1	TRBD2	once	CASSSSGPTYNEQFF	TGTGCCAGCAGCTCTAGCGGGCCTACCTACAATGAGCAGTTCTTC
TRBV7-6	TRBJ2-1	TRBD2	NA	CASSVLAGVGEQFF	TGTGCCAGCAGCGTACTAGCGGGAGTAGGGGAGCAGTTCTTC
TRBV6-5	TRBJ2-6	NA	NA	CASSYSGVGANVLTF	TGTGCCAGCAGTTACTCAGGGGTCGGGGCCAACGTCCTGACTTTC
TRBV5-1	TRBJ2-5	NA	NA	CASSLGRSRETQYF	TGCGCCAGCAGCTTGGGCAGGAGCCGCGAGACCCAGTACTTC
TRBV18	TRBJ2-7	NA	NA	CASSPGGMDEQYF	TGTGCCAGCTCACCAGGGGGAATGGACGAGCAGTACTTC
TRBV5-6	TRBJ2-7	NA	NA	CASSKLGFYEQYF	TGTGCCAGCTCCAAATTGGGGTTCTACGAGCAGTACTTC
TRBV27	TRBJ1-2	NA	NA	CASMALPSYGYTF	TGTGCCAGCATGGCACTTCCCTCATATGGCTACACCTTC
TRBV5-1	TRBJ1-4	NA	NA	CASSLTSASTNEKLFF	TGCGCCAGCAGCTTAACATCCGCCTCAACTAATGAAAAACTGTTTTTT
TRBV7-2	TRBJ2-3	NA	NA	CASRQSTDTQYF	TGTGCCAGCAGGCAATCCACAGATACGCAGTATTTT
TRBV7-9	TRBJ2-4	NA	NA	CASSLRVDIQYF	TGTGCCAGCAGCTTAAGGGTAGACATTCAGTACTTC
TRBV13	TRBJ2-5	NA	NA	CASSRYQETQYF	TGTGCCAGCAGCAGGTACCAAGAGACCCAGTACTTC
TRBV27	TRBJ2-1	TRBD2	NA	CASSRGNEQFF	TGTGCCAGTTCGCGGGGGAATGAGCAGTTCTTC
TRBV5-1	TRBJ2-3	TRBD2	NA	CASSAGLATSTDTQYF	TGCGCCAGCAGCGCGGGACTAGCGACTAGCACAGATACGCAGTATTTT
TRBV2	TRBJ2-5	TRBD2	NA	CASRTSGPTEQYF	TGTGCCAGCCGGACTAGCGGCCCTACGGAGCAGTACTTC
TRBV7-9	TRBJ2-7	NA	once	CASSPYPSYEQYF	TGTGCCAGCAGCCCCTACCCCTCCTACGAGCAGTACTTC
TRBV10-3	TRBJ2-6	TRBD1	once	CAISEGDRGSGANVLTF	TGTGCCATCAGTGAGGGGGACAGGGGCTCTGGGGCCAACGTCCTGACTTTC
TRBV6-6	TRBJ2-7	NA	NA	CASSQDLRGYEQYF	TGTGCCAGCAGTCAGGACCTCCGGGGATACGAGCAGTACTTC
TRBV7-2	TRBJ1-5	NA	NA	CASSAMTAGRQPQHF	TGTGCCAGCAGCGCCATGACAGCGGGGAGGCAGCCCCAGCATTTT
TRBV29-1	TRBJ2-3	NA	NA	CSVGDLKYTDTQYF	TGCAGCGTTGGGGACTTAAAGTACACAGATACGCAGTATTTT
TRBV11-2	TRBJ2-1	TRBD2	NA	CASRSSGTSQFF	TGTGCCAGCAGATCCTCCGGGACTAGTCAGTTCTTC
TRBV13	TRBJ2-3	TRBD2	NA	CASSRSSTSPTQYF	TGTGCCAGCAGCCGATCCTCGACTAGCCCTACGCAGTATTTT
TRBV27	TRBJ2-1	TRBD2	NA	CASSFLSGSGRANEQFF	TGTGCCAGCAGTTTCCTTTCGGGCAGCGGGAGGGCCAATGAGCAGTTCTTC